This T cell receptor (beta chain) was recovered during a study of early T cells in non-severe SARS-CoV-2 infection. At the level of the study: Sequenced bulk RNA came from whole blood that was unsorted, and chains were unpaired. Study observations and caveats: Clonotype matching in VDJdb favored anti-spike CD8 responses and did not capture private and CD4 specificities.

Turning to this clonotype: Antigen unknown.

The CDR3 extends over 14 amino acids. V was cut by 2 bases and J by 8 bases, with 13 bases left in between. In germline, CDR1 is SGDLS, CDR2 YYNGEE. Each cDNA molecule carried a unique molecular identifier. In TCRdb, the 5' RACE reads were re-called with MiXCR into one record per CDR3 protein. The repertoire consists of some 33,000 distinct CDR3 sequences, with 5.5% to 6% occurring once and the leading ten covering 10% to 15%. Sequenced input: whole blood. The TCR originated in an adult who was a healthcare worker with PCR-confirmed SARS-CoV-2 infection or an uninfected control (not recorded which). The rearrangement uses TRBV9 and TRBJ1-4; no clear D. The DNA of the CDR3 is TGTGCCAGCAGCGTTGAGGGCAGAAACGAAAAACTGTTTTTT. This translates into CASSVEGRNEKLFF.